This T cell receptor beta chain was sequenced in a study of graft-versus-host responses after intestinal transplantation. Study-level background: Grafts were multivisceral, liver-intestinal, or isolated intestinal. Among the recipients, all got anti-thymocyte globulin induction and then tacrolimus and steroids for 3 to 4 years. Study results and caveats: Patients with graft-donor T cell macrochimerism had high graft-versus-host to host-versus-graft clonal ratios in allografts. Researchers found GvH clones in recipient marrow, and some showed up first in ileum or blood.

Of note for this clone: Its antigen remains unidentified.

The data were produced by immunoSEQ multiplex PCR, yet TCRdb's version contains in-frame clones alone and is incomplete. Altogether tens of thousands of clones are present, approximately 96% being singletons, with the ten largest covering approximately 0.21%. Trimming took off 5 bases at V and 0 bases at J, with 9 bases between the two ends. Germline V gene lookup returns CDR1 SGDLS and CDR2 YYNGEE. The length of the CDR3 is 14 residues. Source: unstimulated CD8+ T cells sorted from spleen or lymph node cells, taken before transplant. This chain links TRBV9 with TRBJ1-3; no firm D call. The TCR comes from a human donor who was the organ donor for an intestinal transplant. This chain's CDR3 is CASRQQDSGNTIYF. DNA of the CDR3: TGTGCCAGCAGACAGCAGGACTCTGGAAACACCATATATTTT.